This T cell receptor (beta chain) was profiled in a study of CD8 T cells in Susac syndrome. The patients with Susac syndrome satisfied recently defined diagnostic criteria for either definite or probable disease. Study-level findings and limits: The number of individuals included in the study's TCR sequencing and HLA analysis was acknowledged as relatively small.

With respect to this clonotype: As yet, its antigen is unknown.

RNA, at roughly 0.45 to 1 ug, was reverse transcribed with random hexamers. In TCRdb, the immunoSEQ multiplex PCR reads were re-called with MiXCR into one record per CDR3 protein. The profile shows 100,000 to 150,000 distinct CDR3 sequences, 90% to 95% of them singletons. Germline-derived CDR1 and CDR2 are PRHDT and FYEKMQ (reference sequence). Trimming took off 1 base at V and 0 bases at J, with 7 bases between the two ends. The CDR3 runs 14 residues. Sequencing was performed on CD8+ T cells from PBMCs. The TCR originated in a human donor with Susac syndrome. This chain connects TRBV13 to TRBJ2-7; D gene uncertain. CDR3: CASSLALSSYEQYF. CDR3 DNA: TGTGCCAGCAGCTTAGCGCTATCCTCCTACGAGCAGTACTTC.